The clone carrying this T cell receptor (beta chain) was counted once. Seattle cases were enrolled at active infection and followed longitudinally. The data derive from a study of blood T cell repertoires in COVID-19. For the study at large: The United States, Italy and Spain were the sources of the acute and convalescent COVID-19 samples. T cells, B-cell-depleted T cells, or PBMCs supplied cDNA or gDNA.

Under the authors' procedure: Amplification of reference gene primers provided the estimated nucleated cell counts. The table came from immunoSEQ multiplex PCR; TCRdb's copy has only in-frame clones and leaves some out. That table furnishes V, J and clone size, whereas the DNA furnished D and trimming. The table shows approximately 300,000 clones, with 90% occurring only once. This clonotype was obtained from a woman in her forties with COVID-19, enrolled during active disease. The source material was peripheral blood.

CDR3 in amino acids: CASSFRSTAAPNYGYTF. As DNA, the CDR3 is TGTGCCAGCAGCTTTAGGTCCACGGCAGCGCCTAACTATGGCTACACCTTC. The rearrangement links TRBV7-2 to TRBJ1-2; D not certain. Trimming stripped 3 bases from V and 0 bases from J, with 17 bases between. There are 17 residues in the CDR3. Germline CDR1 is SGHTA and CDR2 is FQGNSA.